This paragraph reports one TCR beta chain. Its antigen is not identified. The CDR3 is 13 amino acids. Per germline, CDR1 MNHEY and CDR2 SVGAGI. Deletions cut 0 bases from V and 5 bases from J, with 8 bases between. The patients all showed relapse after autologous stem cell transplantation, while their brentuximab vedotin exposure varied. From thawed PBMCs, magnetic negative selection was used to isolate the CD8+ T cells. The source of the sample is a study of PD-1 blockade in classical Hodgkin lymphoma. Study findings and constraints: The baseline diversity of complete responders showed similarity to that of newly diagnosed patients. It was reported that newly diagnosed patients had less baseline TCR diversity than healthy donors. CD4+ TCR diversity, unlike CD8+, rose significantly by C4D1.

Measured with immunoSEQ multiplex PCR; TCRdb has only the in-frame clones, and not every one. The table shows roughly 2,700 clones, with roughly 69% occurring only once. Sequenced here: CD8+ T cells from blood, sampled at baseline. The source of this sequence is a human donor with classical Hodgkin lymphoma. The chain combines TRBV6-5 with TRBJ2-7; D not resolved. CDR3 nucleotide sequence: TGTGCCAGCAGTTACTCGTCAGTTGACGAGCAGTACTTC. Amino acid sequence: CASSYSSVDEQYF.